These 7 T cell receptor beta chains originate from one sample sequenced in a study of T cells in Graves' hyperthyroidism and ophthalmopathy. It was RNA transcripts that yielded the amplified TCR beta CDR3 regions. First-round RT-PCR of the TCR CDR3 relied on the HTBI primer set. MiXCR was run by TCRdb on the multiplex PCR reads, yielding one entry per CDR3 protein. The table includes 300,000 to 450,000 distinct CDR3 sequences, around 25% detected once. The sequencing input was blood. The receptors were gathered from a man in his fifties with Graves' hyperthyroidism.

The CDR3 spells CASSQGTVTDTQYF. DNA for the CDR3: TGTGCCAGCAGCCAAGGGACAGTCACAGATACGCAGTATTTT. The V and J genes are TRBV14 and TRBJ2-3; a weak D match, TRBD1 (6 bases). This CDR3 has 14 amino acids. V was shortened by 1 base and J by 2 bases, with 7 bases between the two germline ends. Looked up from germline, CDR1 is SGHDN and CDR2 is FVKESK.

Notes on this clonotype: A much larger clone differs by one base, so this may be a read error. This rearrangement joins TRBV5-4 to TRBJ2-3; perhaps TRBD2 as D (5 bases). This CDR3 has 13 amino acids. Germline V gene sequence: CDR1 SGHNT, CDR2 YYREEE (reference sequence). V lost 5 bases to trimming and J lost 4 bases, with 11 bases between them. The CDR3 sequence: CASSFQEADTQYF. The CDR3 DNA reads TGTGCCAGCAGTTTCCAGGAGGCAGATACGCAGTATTTT.

This clonotype has at least ten counts. One end of the junction does not line up with germline, which may come from a read error. The genes are TRBV5-1 and TRBJ2-7; the D gene is possibly TRBD1 (5 bases). Germline-derived CDR1 and CDR2 are SGHRS and YFSETQ. The CDR3 spans 12 residues. The CDR3 coding sequence is TGTGCCAGCAGCTTAGAAGGGGACGAGCAGTACTTC. Translating gives CASSLEGDEQYF.

The chain links TRBV6-1 to TRBJ2-1, with no clear D. Germline V gene sequence: CDR1 MNHNS, CDR2 SASEGT. Trimming pared 1 base from V and 8 bases from J, leaving 6 bases between. The CDR3 spans 12 residues. As DNA, the CDR3 is TGTGCCAGCAGTGAAGTTGGGGATGAGCAGTTCTTC. Residues: CASSEVGDEQFF.

The genes are TRBV3-1 and TRBJ2-1; maybe TRBD2 (7 bases). CDR1 is LGHDT, CDR2 YNNKEL, per germline (reference sequence). Trimming removed 5 bases at V and 4 bases at J, with 15 bases between. This CDR3 is built from 15 residues. DNA of the CDR3: TGTGCCAGCAGCTGGGGGGGCAGCTTATACAATGAGCAGTTCTTC. This gives the protein CASSWGGSLYNEQFF.

This clonotype has ten or more counts. The rearrangement uses TRBV5-1 and TRBJ2-5; possibly TRBD1 for D (7 bases). The germline V gene encodes CDR1 SGHRS and CDR2 YFSETQ. CDR3 size: 14 residues. Trimming removed 4 bases from V and 5 bases from J, with 15 bases in between. CDR3 protein: CASSPGQAGETQYF. In nucleotides, the CDR3 is TGCGCCAGCAGCCCTGGACAGGCGGGGGAGACCCAGTACTTC.

The sample holds a few counts of this clonotype. The chain uses TRBV29-1 and TRBJ2-1; 11 bases agree with TRBD2. Germline values: CDR1 SQVTM, CDR2 ANQGSEA. The CDR3 spans 15 residues. The junction had 12 bases not matched to a gene; V was cut back by 4 bases and J by 10 bases. The CDR3: CSVGGTSGVATEQFF. As DNA, the CDR3 is TGCAGCGTTGGTGGGACTAGCGGAGTTGCCACGGAGCAGTTCTTC.